This TCR beta chain derives from a study of T-cell reconstitution after alpha-beta-depleted transplantation in children. This clonotype was observed at least ten times. Antigen: not known. Unique molecular identifiers were used to barcode this TCRbeta library. TCRdb re-called the PCR reads with MiXCR, one entry per CDR3 protein. The sample contains around 270,000 distinct CDR3 sequences, about 7.3% of which appear only once. Trimming took off 2 bases at V and 4 bases at J, with 6 bases between the two ends. This CDR3 is built from 11 residues. CDR1 and CDR2 (germline): DFQATT, SNEGSKA (reference sequence). Findings and caveats of the study: Reportedly, roughly two months post-transplant, alpha-beta T cells arose from several hundred expanded graft clones. T cells produced anew were the main source of T-cell counts and diversity one year after transplant. At day 60, the high TCRbeta diversity found in some patients originated from recipient T cells and thymic progenitors that had survived.

The chain is built from TRBV20-1 and TRBJ2-7; TRBD1 is a possible D gene (6 bases). Material: peripheral blood, obtained 360 days after TCRalphabeta/CD19-depleted stem cell transplant. This sequence was found in a female patient between 2 and 15 years old who had a stem cell transplant for Fanconi anemia, so the T cells may come from the graft donor. The CDR3 here is CSARQGYEQYV. The DNA for the CDR3 is TGCAGTGCTAGACAGGGGTACGAGCAGTACGTC.